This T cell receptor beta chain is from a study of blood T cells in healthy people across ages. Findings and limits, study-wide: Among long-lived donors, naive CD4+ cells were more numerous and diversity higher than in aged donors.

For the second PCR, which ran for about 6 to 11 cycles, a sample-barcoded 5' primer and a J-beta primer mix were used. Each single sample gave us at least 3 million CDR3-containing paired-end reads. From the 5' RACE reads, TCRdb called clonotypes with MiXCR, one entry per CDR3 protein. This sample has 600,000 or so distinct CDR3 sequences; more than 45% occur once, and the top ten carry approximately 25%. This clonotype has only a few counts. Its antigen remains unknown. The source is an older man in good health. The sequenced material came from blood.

The CDR3 here is CASSYFQETQYF. The CDR3 DNA reads TGTGCCAGCAGCTATTTCCAAGAGACCCAGTACTTC. V is TRBV7-2 and J is TRBJ2-5; D ambiguous. Germline CDR1 SGHTA, CDR2 FQGNSA. V was pared by 4 bases and J by 1 base, with 4 bases between. This CDR3 comprises 12 residues.